This entry lists 16 T cell receptor beta chains sequenced from one sample in a study of blood T cells in healthy people across ages. The second PCR ran roughly 7 to 12 cycles with a sample-barcoded 5' primer and J-beta primers. TCRdb ran MiXCR on the 5' RACE reads and lists one entry per CDR3 protein. Of 450,000 to 600,000 distinct CDR3 sequences listed, about 27% are singletons. In addition, the sample was reused for a study of T cells of mothers and their children.

The sequenced material came from blood. These receptors all come from a boy aged 2 to 10 in good health.

Note on this clonotype: The junction departs from germline at one end; a sequencing error may be responsible. The chain carries TRBV29-1 and TRBJ1-2; D gene unclear. The CDR3 has 11 amino acids. CDR1 is SQVTM, CDR2 ANQGSEA, per germline. CDR3 DNA: TGCAGCGTAGAAGGGCCATCAGGCTACACCTTC. Residues: CSVEGPSGYTF.

This clonotype was counted between two and nine times. This chain links TRBV11-2 with TRBJ2-3; D is ambiguous. The CDR3 consists of 14 residues. Trimming took off 7 bases at V and 4 bases at J, with 15 bases between the two ends. Germline V gives CDR1 SGHAT, CDR2 FQNNGV. In nucleotides, the CDR3 is TGTGCCAGCACCTCTTACGGAGAAGCAGATACGCAGTATTTT. Residues: CASTSYGEADTQYF.

The chain employs TRBV30 and TRBJ2-7; 11 bases map to TRBD1. Trimming took 3 bases from V and 4 from J; bases not matched to a gene: 8. CDR3 length equals 15 residues. Germline CDR1 reads GTSNPN; CDR2 reads SVGIG (reference sequence). The CDR3 here is CAWSYPGQGVYEQYF. DNA for the CDR3: TGTGCCTGGAGCTATCCGGGACAGGGGGTGTACGAGCAGTACTTC.

This clonotype was counted a few times. The V call is TRBV30, the J call TRBJ2-7; 9 nucleotides align to TRBD1. J gave up 5 bases and V 5 bases, and 4 bases lay outside the gene matches. The CDR3 has 12 residues. Germline loops: CDR1 GTSNPN, CDR2 SVGIG (reference sequence). CDR3 nucleotide sequence: TGTGCCTGGGGGACAGGGCAGGACGAGCAGTACTTC. Translating it yields CAWGTGQDEQYF.

This clonotype has at least ten counts. The chain is built from TRBV7-9 and TRBJ2-2; unclear D gene. Trimming pared 3 bases from V and 2 bases from J, leaving 7 bases between. Looked up from germline, CDR1 is SEHNR and CDR2 is FQNEAQ (reference sequence). This CDR3 is built from 14 residues. CDR3 bases: TGTGCCAGCAGCTTCCGGGCCAACACCGGGGAGCTGTTTTTT. It yields the protein CASSFRANTGELFF.

A few counts support this clonotype. The chain links TRBV7-9 to TRBJ2-7, with 13 bases identical to TRBD2. This CDR3 contains 19 residues. Germline V gene sequence: CDR1 SEHNR, CDR2 FQNEAQ (reference sequence). V was clipped by 6 bases and J by 2 bases; unmatched bases: 16. The CDR3 is CASSWTGTSGIGAAYEQYF. The CDR3 bases are TGTGCCAGCAGTTGGACCGGGACTAGCGGGATCGGTGCTGCCTACGAGCAGTACTTC.

This clonotype was picked up one time. This chain joins TRBV7-2 and TRBJ2-3; D is uncertain. V lost 1 base and J lost 0, with 14 bases in between. This CDR3 comprises 17 residues. The germline CDR1 and CDR2 sequences are SGHTA and FQGNSA. CDR3 loop: CASSLGRMTGSTDTQYF. The CDR3 coding sequence is TGTGCCAGCAGCTTAGGGCGGATGACGGGTAGCACAGATACGCAGTATTTT.

This sequence joins TRBV11-1 and TRBJ2-7, with 9 nucleotides matching TRBD2. The junction had 4 bases not matched to a gene; V was cut back by 5 bases and J by 2 bases. CDR3 length: 14 amino acids. Germline-derived CDR1 and CDR2 are SGHAT and FQDESV (reference sequence). The CDR3 is CASSHSGSTYEQYF. The CDR3 DNA follows: TGTGCCAGCAGCCATAGCGGGAGCACCTACGAGCAGTACTTC.

The sample holds many counts of this clonotype. The chain uses TRBV29-1 and TRBJ2-5, with D perhaps matching TRBD1 (6 bases). Trimming took 6 bases from V and 3 from J, leaving 14 bases between them. This CDR3 is 13 amino acids long. Germline V gene data show CDR1 as SQVTM and CDR2 as ANQGSEA. For the CDR3, the DNA is TGCAGCGTGAAAGAGGCAGGGGAAGAGACCCAGTACTTC. Amino acids: CSVKEAGEETQYF.

This clonotype was picked up a small number of times. The chain recombines TRBV24-1 with TRBJ2-3; D is uncertain. Trimming stripped 2 bases from V and 0 bases from J, with 14 bases between. The germline CDR1 and CDR2 sequences are KGHDR and SFDVKD. CDR3 size: 17 residues. The DNA for the CDR3 is TGTGCCACCAGTGATTGGTTGGAGTCCGAAAGCACAGATACGCAGTATTTT. Protein sequence: CATSDWLESESTDTQYF.

This clonotype was seen at least ten times. The chain has TRBV27 and TRBJ2-7; TRBD1 matches at 8 bases. Germline values: CDR1 MNHEY, CDR2 SMNVEV (reference sequence). V trimming: 6 bases; J trimming: 4 bases; junction bases outside the gene matches: 5. CDR3 size: 13 residues. The CDR3 region is CASSYTGGYEQYF. CDR3 coding DNA: TGTGCCAGCAGCTATACAGGGGGATACGAGCAGTACTTC.

Comments on this clonotype: The CDR3 does not end in the conserved phenylalanine or tryptophan, so this is likely a read error. CDR3 in amino acids: CASSERDRYYNEQFL. The CDR3 nucleotides are TGTGCCAGCAGTGAACGGGACAGATATTACAATGAGCAGTTCCTC. This chain connects TRBV2 to TRBJ2-1; TRBD1 aligns across 7 bases. Germline V CDR1 and CDR2: SNHLY, FYNNEI. The CDR3 length is 15 residues. Trimming removed 2 bases from V and 4 bases from J; junction bases left unmatched: 5.

This clonotype turned up a few times. The chain joins TRBV10-1 to TRBJ1-4; D remains ambiguous. The CDR3 consists of 14 residues. Deletions cut 0 bases from V and 7 bases from J, with 9 bases between. CDR1 WNHNN and CDR2 SYGVQD come from the germline V gene (reference sequence). The CDR3 is CASSESGRPEKLFF. The CDR3 nucleotides are TGCGCCAGCAGTGAGTCCGGCAGGCCTGAAAAACTGTTTTTT.

The sample holds a few counts of this clonotype. The chain joins TRBV27 to TRBJ2-7; D unclear. The CDR3 totals 12 residues. The germline CDR1 and CDR2 sequences are MNHEY and SMNVEV (reference sequence). V was trimmed by 4 bases and J by 7 bases, leaving 11 bases between them. As DNA, the CDR3 is TGTGCCAGCAGTTATTCCGGAAGGGAGCAGTACTTC. Translating gives CASSYSGREQYF.

In this sample, this clonotype turned up a few times. The chain links TRBV3-1 to TRBJ2-1, with 9 positions matching TRBD1. The CDR3 runs 17 residues. CDR1 and CDR2 (germline): LGHDT, YNNKEL (reference sequence). V lost 0 bases and J lost 3; bases outside the gene matches: 6. CDR3 sequence (DNA): TGTGCCAGCAGCCAAGATGCGGGGACAGGGTACTACAATGAGCAGTTCTTC. Translating gives CASSQDAGTGYYNEQFF.

This clonotype has only a few counts. V gene TRBV12-3 or TRBV12-4 combines with J gene TRBJ1-2; possible D gene TRBD1, 5 bases. With 6 bases removed from V and 1 base from J, the gap between germline ends came to 15 bases. The CDR3 runs to 15 residues. CDR3 nucleotide sequence: TGTGCCAGCAGAGGGACTTCACGCGATAACTATGGCTACACCTTC. Encoded protein: CASRGTSRDNYGYTF.